This TCR beta chain emerged from a study of CD8 T cells in ankylosing spondylitis. TCRdb passed the 5' RACE reads through MiXCR, listing each CDR3 protein once. The sample lists about 130,000 distinct CDR3 sequences, around 9.3% occurring once. The sequence derives from a male donor with ankylosing spondylitis or in good health (not recorded which). Sequencing used blood, either unsorted or a sorted T cell fraction (not recorded which).

CDR3 residues: CASSQPYGEQYF. CDR3 coding DNA: TGTGCCAGCAGCCAACCCTATGGCGAGCAGTACTTC. The V gene is TRBV4-2, the J gene TRBJ2-7; D uncertain. The CDR3 has 12 amino acids. In germline, CDR1 is LGHNA, CDR2 YNFKEQ. Trimming took 2 bases from V and 6 from J, leaving 8 bases between them.